The present T cell receptor beta chain was sequenced within a study of blood T cell repertoires in COVID-19 (dated by TCRdb to 2018 to 2020). In terms of the full investigation: Samples covering the acute and convalescent phases of COVID-19 were provided by collaborators in the United States, Italy and Spain. Sample metadata almost always included a de-identified subject ID, COVID-19 status, age in years and sex. Where available, HLA class I and class II types were obtained from metadata supplied by the sample provider rather than from assay-based typing. Samples came from the ongoing ImmuneRACE study (first 160 participants) plus 1,254 subjects from 6 global collaborators. The material from the prospective study consisted of cDNA or gDNA derived from T cells, B-cell-depleted T cells, or PBMCs. The repertoires were released in a freely available public database intended as a resource for research on the immune response to SARS-CoV-2. Subjects who had been exposed to COVID-19, were actively infected with it, or had recovered from it provided the deeply sampled blood TCRbeta repertoires that made up the dataset.

CDR1 and CDR2, per the germline V gene, are SGHVS and FNYEAQ. V is shortened by 2 bases, J by 2 bases, and the region joining them spans 9 bases. From its cysteine to its phenylalanine, the CDR3 spans 14 amino acids. Only CDR3 DNA remains: 42 bases, in frame from the first base. Points on this clone: It has no known antigen specificity. No base quality values were provided; no much bigger clone lies one nucleotide off.

TCRbeta CDR3 regions were amplified from genomic DNA by means of the immunoSEQ Assay, a bias-controlled multiplex PCR. Regarding the original processing steps: The number of nucleated cells in each sample was estimated by amplification of reference gene primers within the assay. Sequence reads were collapsed and filtered to measure the absolute abundance of every unique TCRbeta CDR3 rearrangement. For each sample, productive Simpson clonality was calculated as the square root of Simpson's diversity index across productive rearrangements. TCRdb mirrors the immuneACCESS table, restricted to in-frame sequences. Some clones are absent from its copies; in checked studies, under half trace to an unresolved V gene, and the reason for the others is unknown. That table furnishes V, J and clone size, whereas the DNA furnished D and trimming. A total of some 58,000 clones appear in this sample, about nine tenths of them only once. Approximately 6.2% of the sample lies in the top ten.

The collaborating institutions used their own protocols to collect whole blood in K2EDTA tubes. For TCRbeta analysis, collaborator samples were shipped as frozen whole blood, as isolated PBMCs, or as DNA extracted from either sample type. What the study reported, not specific to this receptor: The quantity of clinical and demographic metadata differed by source and by participant and was supplied without curation.

The sequenced sample was peripheral blood. The chain employs TRBV7-6 and TRBJ1-1, and the D gene may be TRBD1, 6 bases matching. The receptor was derived from a man aged 35 to 55 with acute or convalescent COVID-19. The CDR3 reads as follows: CASSLSGGNTEAFF. The DNA sequence is given as TGTGCCAGCAGCTTATCGGGGGGCAACACTGAAGCTTTCTTT.